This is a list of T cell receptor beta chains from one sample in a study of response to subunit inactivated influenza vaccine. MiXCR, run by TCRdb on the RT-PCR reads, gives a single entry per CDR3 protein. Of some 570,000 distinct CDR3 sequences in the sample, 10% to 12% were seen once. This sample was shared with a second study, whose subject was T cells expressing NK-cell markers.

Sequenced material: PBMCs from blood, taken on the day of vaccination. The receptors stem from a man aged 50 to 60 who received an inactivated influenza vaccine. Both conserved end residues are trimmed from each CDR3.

CDR3: SVGLSLIGSSPQY; V: TRBV29-1
CDR3: ASSLAVEFLHSPNGYT; V: TRBV11-1
CDR3: ASSIEGQPPANEQF; V: TRBV19
CDR3: ASSAGQGYEQY; V: TRBV5-1
CDR3: SVGVQSYNEQF; V: TRBV29-1
CDR3: AISVGGTEGDEQF; V: TRBV10-3
CDR3: TSSPPLAGGPSSTDTQY; V: TRBV18
CDR3: ASSQVTSSYEQY; V: TRBV11-2
CDR3: ASLTSGGWDEQF; V: TRBV12-3/TRBV12-4
CDR3: ASSLGGASGANVLT; V: TRBV12-3/TRBV12-4
CDR3: ASRDARNQGPDTQY; V: TRBV7-9
CDR3: ASSYSRRLETQY; V: TRBV6-5
CDR3: ACGGNEQF; V: TRBV11-2
CDR3: ASSYPDYQPRYEQY; V: TRBV6-2/TRBV6-3
CDR3: ATSEGQGARTGELF; V: TRBV24-1
CDR3: ASSRRQDGTQY; V: TRBV5-1
CDR3: ASSTWAGTSGSRGVGEQF; V: TRBV5-1
CDR3: ASSQDSGSGLEQY; V: TRBV4-3
CDR3: SARGTANTEAF; V: TRBV20-1
CDR3: ASSLSPNLAGSTDTQY; V: TRBV7-3
CDR3: SASNSREQY; V: TRBV20-1
CDR3: ASSTPRGTSGSSTDTQY; V: TRBV5-1
CDR3: ASSPPGTGHNEQF; V: TRBV7-2
CDR3: ASSPKDRSFYGYT; V: TRBV27
CDR3: ASSRDRETMTGELF; V: TRBV14
CDR3: ASSLWGQGAGTEAF; V: TRBV5-1
CDR3: ASSWTSVEQF; V: TRBV28
CDR3: ASSQDRSSTDTQY; V: TRBV5-1
CDR3: ASSLGVRGTDTQY; V: TRBV7-9
CDR3: ASSQPDLSHTGELF; V: TRBV4-2
CDR3: ASSQTIAGGYNEQF; V: TRBV4-3
CDR3: SARDPRDSYEQY; V: TRBV20-1
CDR3: ASSSTTPEDEKLF; V: TRBV6-5
CDR3: SVLSRNNEQF; V: TRBV29-1
CDR3: ASSLGQGATGNTIY; V: TRBV7-2
CDR3: ASSPGGNEQY; V: TRBV7-9
CDR3: ASSLAGGWSGNEQF; V: TRBV5-1
CDR3: ASSLGSPGANVLT; V: TRBV12-3/TRBV12-4
CDR3: ASSLATSGHNEQF; V: TRBV27
CDR3: ASRDLVAGVADTQY; V: TRBV6-1
CDR3: ASSPAFGGGTDTQY; V: TRBV7-3
CDR3: ASSPSTGSYEQY; V: TRBV5-1
CDR3: ASRSRARFYEQY; V: TRBV6-2/TRBV6-3
CDR3: SAERPGGLPYYNEQF; V: TRBV20-1
CDR3: ASSLKGASTDTQY; V: TRBV5-1
CDR3: ASNDPRTGRGQETQY; V: TRBV6-1
CDR3: ASTPGTGIGNEQF; V: TRBV12-3/TRBV12-4
CDR3: ASSNQVDTQY; V: TRBV6-2/TRBV6-3
CDR3: ASSQTPRAGRYEQY; V: TRBV4-1
CDR3: SARDNLGGLAQF; V: TRBV20-1
CDR3: ASSPLAGGAF; V: TRBV6-5
CDR3: ASSSGGMSDTQY; V: TRBV27
CDR3: ASSTGLAGDHGELF; V: TRBV6-5